This T cell receptor (beta chain) was sequenced in a study of OX40 agonist ivuxolimab in advanced cancers. Study details: In this cohort, patients received ivuxolimab, an agonistic anti-OX40 (CD134) antibody. Three partial responders included one hepatocellular carcinoma patient and two cutaneous melanoma patients.

From germline, CDR1 is MGHRA and CDR2 YSYEKL. Trimming stripped 1 base from V and 1 base from J, with 8 bases between. The CDR3 length is 14 residues. The repertoire was sequenced with immunoSEQ multiplex PCR; TCRdb's copy has only in-frame clones and lacks some. Here the sample spans about 46,000 clones, 70% to 90% being singletons. Overall study findings and caveats: Researchers report that CD8+ T cells had, on average, more expanded clones than CD4+. Researchers did not establish what antigens the expanded peripheral T cells target.

In the case of this clone: Antigen specificity is unknown.

The source of this sequence is an adult with an advanced solid tumor such as melanoma, head and neck, liver or kidney cancer. The chain couples TRBV4-1 to TRBJ2-7, with D perhaps TRBD1 (5 bases). The source was CD4+ or CD8+ T cells sorted from blood, collected in a trial of the OX40 agonist ivuxolimab. The CDR3 sequence: CASSQVQGSYEQYF. In DNA form, the CDR3 reads TGCGCCAGCAGCCAAGTGCAGGGATCCTACGAGCAGTACTTC.